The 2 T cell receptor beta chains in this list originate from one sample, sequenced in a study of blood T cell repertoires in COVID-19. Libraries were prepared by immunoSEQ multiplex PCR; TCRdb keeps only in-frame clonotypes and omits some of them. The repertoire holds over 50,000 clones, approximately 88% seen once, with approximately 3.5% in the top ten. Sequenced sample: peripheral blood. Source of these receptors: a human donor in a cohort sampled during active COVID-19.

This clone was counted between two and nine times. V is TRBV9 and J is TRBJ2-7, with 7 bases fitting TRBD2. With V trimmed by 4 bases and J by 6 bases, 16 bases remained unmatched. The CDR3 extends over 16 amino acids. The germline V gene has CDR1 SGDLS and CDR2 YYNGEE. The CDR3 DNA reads TGTGCCAGCAGCTCCGGGGACTACCTAGGGTGGAGCGAGCAGTACTTC. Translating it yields CASSSGDYLGWSEQYF.

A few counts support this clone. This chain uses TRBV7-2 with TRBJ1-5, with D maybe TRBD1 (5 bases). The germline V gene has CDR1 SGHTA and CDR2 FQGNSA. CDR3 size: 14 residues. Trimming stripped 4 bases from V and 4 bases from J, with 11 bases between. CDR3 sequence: CASSYAGGNQPQHF. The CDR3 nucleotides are TGTGCCAGCAGCTATGCTGGGGGGAATCAGCCCCAGCATTTT.